The 10 T cell receptor beta chains presented below share a single source sample, sequenced in a study of blood T cells in healthy people across ages. Primed by a sample-barcoded 5' primer and a J-beta primer mix, a second PCR proceeded for about 7 to 11 cycles. Each CDR3 protein is one row after TCRdb ran MiXCR on the 5' RACE reads. This table has about 570,000 distinct CDR3 sequences, about 25% appearing once. This same sample was also taken into another study, of T cells of mothers and their children.

The sequencing sample was made of blood. The source is a boy aged 2-15 years in good health.

A few counts support this clonotype. The rearrangement joins TRBV7-9 to TRBJ2-1; no clear D. This CDR3 has 15 residues. Looked up from germline, CDR1 is SEHNR and CDR2 is FQNEAQ (reference sequence). V lost 2 bases to trimming and J lost 0 bases, with 8 bases between them. For the CDR3, the DNA is TGTGCCAGCAGCTTATCTCTTAGCTCCTACAATGAGCAGTTCTTC. It yields the protein CASSLSLSSYNEQFF.

CDR3 protein: CASRARDRDYGYTF. The CDR3 DNA sequence: TGTGCCAGCAGAGCTCGGGACAGGGACTATGGCTACACCTTC. The J gene is TRBJ1-2, the V gene TRBV5-8; 9 bases map to TRBD1. CDR3 length: 14 residues. From germline, CDR1 is SGHTS and CDR2 YDEGEE. V gave up 5 bases and J gave up 3 bases; unmatched junction bases: 5.

This rearrangement joins TRBV7-2 to TRBJ2-5, with 7 bases identical to TRBD2. CDR3 length: 15 amino acids. The trim removed 1 base at V and 2 bases at J, leaving 4 bases unmatched. The germline CDR1 and CDR2 sequences are SGHTA and FQGNSA. Written as DNA, the CDR3 is TGTGCCAGCAGCTTAGTTAGCGGGCCACAAGAGACCCAGTACTTC. Residues: CASSLVSGPQETQYF.

The chain combines TRBV6-2 or TRBV6-3 with TRBJ2-7, with TRBD1 matching over 9 bases. The V gene end was trimmed by 6 bases and the J gene end by 0 bases; junction bases not matched to a gene: 6. CDR3 length equals 15 residues. Germline V gene data show CDR1 as MNHEY and CDR2 as SVGEGT. The CDR3 spells CASRATGGASYEQYF. The CDR3 DNA follows: TGTGCCAGCAGGGCCACAGGGGGCGCCTCCTACGAGCAGTACTTC.

This rearrangement joins TRBV5-5 to TRBJ1-2, with D perhaps TRBD1 (5 bases). V was shortened by 0 bases and J by 2 bases, with 8 bases between the two germline ends. The germline V gene encodes CDR1 SGHKS and CDR2 YYEKEE (reference sequence). The CDR3 is 14 residues long. CDR3 amino acids: CASSLVGENYGYTF. Written as DNA, the CDR3 is TGTGCCAGCAGCTTGGTAGGGGAGAACTATGGCTACACCTTC.

This clonotype was counted only a few times. This CDR3 is CASSHTRLAGAPYEQYF. CDR3 nucleotide sequence: TGTGCCAGCAGCCATACCCGACTAGCGGGAGCCCCCTACGAGCAGTACTTC. J is TRBJ2-7 and V is TRBV6-1; 12 nucleotides agree with TRBD2. Trimming cost V 6 bases and J 2 bases; bases outside gene matches: 11. Germline V gene sequence: CDR1 MNHNS, CDR2 SASEGT. CDR3 size: 17 residues.

In its sample, this clonotype was seen a few times. J is TRBJ2-3 and V is TRBV5-5; 8 nucleotides match TRBD2. V lost 2 bases to trimming and J lost 3 bases; unmatched junction nucleotides: 5. Germline-derived CDR1 and CDR2 are SGHKS and YYEKEE (reference sequence). The CDR3 runs 15 residues. DNA for the CDR3: TGTGCCAGCAGCTTCGCGGGGGGTGGGACAGATACGCAGTATTTT. Amino acid sequence: CASSFAGGGTDTQYF. Drawing the rest from reference TRBV5-5 and TRBJ2-3, the complete variable domain is DAGVTQSPTHLIKTRGQQVTLRCSPISGHKSVSWYQQVLGQGPQFIFQYYEKEERGRGNFPDRFSARQFPNYSSELNVNALLLGDSALYLCASSFAGGGTDTQYFGPGTRLTVL.

The rearrangement uses TRBV5-1 and TRBJ2-6; possible D gene TRBD2, 5 bases. The CDR3 contains 16 residues. Germline CDR1 and CDR2: SGHRS and YFSETQ. Trimming shortened V by 5 bases and J by 1 base, and 13 bases separated the two germline ends. CDR3 in DNA: TGCGCCAGCAGAAAGGGAGTGGAATCTGGGGCCAACGTCCTGACTTTC. Its translation is CASRKGVESGANVLTF.

The chain is built from TRBV12-5 and TRBJ2-1; D remains ambiguous. Germline V lookup: CDR1 LGHNT, CDR2 FRNRAP. The CDR3 runs to 13 residues. Trimming left V 7 bases short and J 6 bases short, with 13 bases between. In DNA form, the CDR3 reads TGTGCTAGTGTCCTCCCCAATGGCAATGAGCAGTTCTTC. Encoded protein: CASVLPNGNEQFF. Full variable domain (missing parts from reference TRBV12-5 and TRBJ2-1): DARVTQTPRHKVTEMGQEVTMRCQPILGHNTVFWYRQTMMQGLELLAYFRNRAPLDDSGMPKDRFSAEMPDATLATLKIQPSEPRDSAVYFCASVLPNGNEQFFGPGTRLTVL.

V is TRBV20-1 and J is TRBJ2-1, with D perhaps being TRBD1 or TRBD2 (5 bases each). There are 12 residues in the CDR3. V lost 5 bases to trimming and J lost 12 bases, with 17 bases between them. Germline CDR1 DFQATT, CDR2 SNEGSKA (reference sequence). CDR3: CSARGRVTGQFF. In nucleotides, the CDR3 is TGCAGTGCTCGGGGACGCGTTACTGGGCAGTTCTTC.